This T cell receptor beta chain was identified in a study of control samples from healthy donors and cancer patients. This CDR3 has 12 amino acids. CDR1 and CDR2 (germline): SGHTS, YDEGEE. J was trimmed by 6 bases and V by 7 bases; bases with no gene match: 4. Using immunoSEQ multiplex PCR, the repertoire was profiled, and TCRdb retains in-frame clones only, with some absent. The data hold around 55,000 clones, with 88% observed a single time. The V and J genes are TRBV5-8 and TRBJ2-1; TRBD1 aligns across 7 bases. The sample consisted of blood. This clonotype was sampled from a man aged 50-60 years in good health. CDR3 DNA sequence: TGTGCCAGCCAGACAGGGTCCAATGAGCAGTTCTTC. Protein product: CASQTGSNEQFF.